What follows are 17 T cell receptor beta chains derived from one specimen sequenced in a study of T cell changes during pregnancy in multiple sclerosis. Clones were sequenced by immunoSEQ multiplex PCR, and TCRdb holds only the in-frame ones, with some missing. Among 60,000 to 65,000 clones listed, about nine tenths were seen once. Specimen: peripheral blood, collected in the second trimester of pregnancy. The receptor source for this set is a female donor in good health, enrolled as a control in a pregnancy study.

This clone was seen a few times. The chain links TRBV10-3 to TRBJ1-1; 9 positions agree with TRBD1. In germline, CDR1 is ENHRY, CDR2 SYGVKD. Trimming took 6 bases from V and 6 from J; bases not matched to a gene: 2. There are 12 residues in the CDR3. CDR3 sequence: CAIRGTGPEAFF. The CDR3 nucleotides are TGTGCCATCAGGGGGACAGGGCCTGAAGCTTTCTTT.

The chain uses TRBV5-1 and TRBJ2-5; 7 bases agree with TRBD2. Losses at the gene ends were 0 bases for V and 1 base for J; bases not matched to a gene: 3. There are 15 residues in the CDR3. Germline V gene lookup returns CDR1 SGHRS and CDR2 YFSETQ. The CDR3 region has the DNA TGCGCCAGCAGCTTGGGCGGGAGACCCCAAGAGACCCAGTACTTC. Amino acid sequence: CASSLGGRPQETQYF.

The CDR3 protein is CASGGQGYREQYF. CDR3 bases: TGTGCCAGCGGTGGACAGGGGTACCGTGAGCAGTACTTC. J is TRBJ2-7 and V is TRBV6-5; TRBD1 aligns across 9 bases. The V gene's germline CDR1 is MNHEY and CDR2 SVGAGI. This CDR3 spans 13 amino acids. Germline trimming cut 8 bases from V and 7 bases from J; bases unmatched to any gene: 9.

The CDR3 nucleotides read TGTGCCAGCTGTGCACGGACAGTACCTAATGAAAAACTGTTTTTT. The encoded protein is CASCARTVPNEKLFF. The rearrangement uses TRBV6-6 and TRBJ1-4; perhaps TRBD1 as D (6 bases). Germline V gene sequence: CDR1 MNHNY, CDR2 SVGAGI (reference sequence). V lost 8 bases and J lost 3, with 16 bases in between. The CDR3 has 15 amino acids.

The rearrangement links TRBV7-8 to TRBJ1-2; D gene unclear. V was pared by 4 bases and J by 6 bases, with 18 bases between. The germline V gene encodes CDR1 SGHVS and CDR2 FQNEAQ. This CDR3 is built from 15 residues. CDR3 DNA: TGTGCCAGCAGCTCATCGGGCCGAGGGAGGAATGGCTACACCTTC. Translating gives CASSSSGRGRNGYTF. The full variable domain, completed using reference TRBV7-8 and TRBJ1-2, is GAGVSQSPRYKVAKRGQDVALRCDPISGHVSLFWYQQALGQGPEFLTYFQNEAQLDKSGLPSDRFFAERPEGSVSTLKIQRTQQEDSAVYLCASSSSGRGRNGYTFGSGTRLTVV.

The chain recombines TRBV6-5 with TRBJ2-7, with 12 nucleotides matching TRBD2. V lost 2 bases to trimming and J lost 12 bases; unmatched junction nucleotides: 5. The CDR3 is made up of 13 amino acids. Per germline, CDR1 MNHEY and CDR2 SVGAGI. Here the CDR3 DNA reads TGTGCCAGCAGTTACGGGCTAGCGGGGGGGCTGTACTTC. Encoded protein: CASSYGLAGGLYF.

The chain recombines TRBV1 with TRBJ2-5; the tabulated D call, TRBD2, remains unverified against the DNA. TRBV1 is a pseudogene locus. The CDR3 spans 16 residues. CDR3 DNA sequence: TGCACCAGCAGCCAACGCCCCAAGCGTAGGAAAGAGACCCAGTACTTC. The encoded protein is CTSSQRPKRRKETQYF.

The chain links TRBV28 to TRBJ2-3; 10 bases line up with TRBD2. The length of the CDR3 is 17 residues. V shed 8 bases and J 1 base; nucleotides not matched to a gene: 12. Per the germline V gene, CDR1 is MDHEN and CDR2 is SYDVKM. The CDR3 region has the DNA TGTGCCAGCTTGTATGGGCTAGCGGGAGTCGGCACAGATACGCAGTATTTT. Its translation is CASLYGLAGVGTDTQYF.

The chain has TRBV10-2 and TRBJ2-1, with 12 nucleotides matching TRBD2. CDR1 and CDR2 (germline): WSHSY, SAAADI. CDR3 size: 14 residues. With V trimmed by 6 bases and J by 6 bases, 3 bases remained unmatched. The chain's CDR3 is CASRPTSGSNEQFF. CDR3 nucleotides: TGCGCCAGCAGGCCGACTAGCGGGAGCAATGAGCAGTTCTTC.

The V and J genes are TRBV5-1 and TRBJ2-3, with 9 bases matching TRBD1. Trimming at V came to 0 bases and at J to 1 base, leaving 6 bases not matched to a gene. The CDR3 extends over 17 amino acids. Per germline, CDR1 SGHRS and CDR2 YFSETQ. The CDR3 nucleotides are TGCGCCAGCAGCTTGGGCCTACAGGGGGCGGGCACAGATACGCAGTATTTT. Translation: CASSLGLQGAGTDTQYF.

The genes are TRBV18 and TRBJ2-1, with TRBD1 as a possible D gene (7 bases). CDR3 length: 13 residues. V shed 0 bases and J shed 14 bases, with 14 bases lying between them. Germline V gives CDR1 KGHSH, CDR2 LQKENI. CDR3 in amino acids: CASSPPPARGEFF. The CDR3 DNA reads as TGTGCCAGCTCACCACCTCCGGCCAGGGGGGAGTTCTTC.

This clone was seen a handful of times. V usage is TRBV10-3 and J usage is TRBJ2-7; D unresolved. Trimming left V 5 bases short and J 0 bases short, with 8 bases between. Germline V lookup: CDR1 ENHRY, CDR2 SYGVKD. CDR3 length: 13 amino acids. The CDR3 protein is CAISIDSSYEQYF. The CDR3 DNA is TGTGCCATCAGTATTGACTCCTCCTACGAGCAGTACTTC.

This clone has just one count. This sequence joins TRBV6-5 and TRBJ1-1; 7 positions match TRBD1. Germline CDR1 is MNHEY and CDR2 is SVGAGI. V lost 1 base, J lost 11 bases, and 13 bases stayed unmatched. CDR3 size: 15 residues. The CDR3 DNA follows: TGTGCCAGCAGTTACTACACAGGGGACGTGTTTTTGGCTTTCTTT. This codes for CASSYYTGDVFLAFF.

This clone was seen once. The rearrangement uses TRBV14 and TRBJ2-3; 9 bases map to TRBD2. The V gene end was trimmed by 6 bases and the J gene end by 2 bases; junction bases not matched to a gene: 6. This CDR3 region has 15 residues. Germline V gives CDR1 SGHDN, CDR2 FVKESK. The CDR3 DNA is TGTGCCAGCAGGTTGAGCGGGGGGATCACAGATACGCAGTATTTT. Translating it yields CASRLSGGITDTQYF.

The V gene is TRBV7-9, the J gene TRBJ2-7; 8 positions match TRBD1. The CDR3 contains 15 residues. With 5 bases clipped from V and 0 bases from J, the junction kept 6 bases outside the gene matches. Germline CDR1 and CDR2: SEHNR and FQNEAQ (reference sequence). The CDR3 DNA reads TGTGCCAGCAGCCCGTGGGACAGGAGCTCCTACGAGCAGTACTTC. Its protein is CASSPWDRSSYEQYF.

The CDR3 nucleotides are TGTGCCAGCAGCTACGGGGGGCCCTACGAGCAGTACTTC. The encoded protein is CASSYGGPYEQYF. V and J are TRBV2 and TRBJ2-7; possibly TRBD2 for D (7 bases). The ends were cut back, 6 bases at V and 2 bases at J, with 11 bases in the middle. CDR3 size: 13 residues. Germline V gene lookup returns CDR1 SNHLY and CDR2 FYNNEI.

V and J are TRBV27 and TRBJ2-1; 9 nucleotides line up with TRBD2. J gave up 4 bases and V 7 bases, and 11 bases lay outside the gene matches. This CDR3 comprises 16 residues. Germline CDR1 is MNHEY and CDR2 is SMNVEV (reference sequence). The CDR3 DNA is TGTGCCAGCACCCAACGGACTAGCGCCACTTACAATGAGCAGTTCTTC. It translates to CASTQRTSATYNEQFF.